What follows are 5 T cell receptor beta chains derived from one specimen sequenced in a study of lymphopenia after photon versus proton radiotherapy. TCRdb keeps only in-frame clones here, not all; method: immunoSEQ multiplex PCR. The data hold about 70,000 clones, with 85% to 95% observed a single time. The sample in question was peripheral blood, obtained from a patient treated with photon-based radiotherapy. The receptors were sampled from a woman in her forties with cholangiocarcinoma.

The chain has TRBV10-3 and TRBJ1-1, with D unresolved. V was pared by 3 bases and J by 0 bases, with 11 bases between. CDR1 and CDR2 from the germline V gene are ENHRY and SYGVKD. The CDR3 has 15 amino acids. The CDR3 bases are TGTGCCATCAGTGAAGCGGGCCAGTTGAACACTGAAGCTTTCTTT. Protein: CAISEAGQLNTEAFF.

The chain uses TRBV19 and TRBJ1-6, with D possibly TRBD1 on 6 matching bases. The germline V gene has CDR1 LNHDA and CDR2 SQIVND (reference sequence). This CDR3 contains 14 residues. V gave up 9 bases and J gave up 12 bases, with 21 bases separating them. Written as DNA, the CDR3 is TGTGCCAGCGCCACTGGGCAGGGGTACGAACCCCTCCACTTT. Translation gives CASATGQGYEPLHF.

This chain connects TRBV6-1 to TRBJ1-6; 8 bases fit TRBD1. The J segment lost 8 bases and the V segment lost 8 bases, leaving 5 bases of the junction unmatched. The germline V gene encodes CDR1 MNHNS and CDR2 SASEGT. The CDR3 totals 13 residues. The CDR3 sequence: CASETGVYSPLHF. The DNA of the CDR3 is TGTGCCAGCGAGACAGGGGTTTATTCACCCCTCCACTTT.

CDR3 sequence: CASSPSRASGRRDTQYF. The CDR3 DNA follows: TGCGCCAGCAGCCCTAGCCGTGCTAGCGGGAGAAGGGATACGCAGTATTTT. The chain links TRBV4-3 to TRBJ2-3; 10 bases fit TRBD2. Trimming at V came to 4 bases and at J to 6 bases, leaving 13 bases not matched to a gene. The CDR3 extends over 17 amino acids. Germline V CDR1 and CDR2: LGHNA, YSLEER.

This chain connects TRBV19 to TRBJ1-1; the match to TRBD1 covers 7 bases. The CDR3 has 14 residues. Trimming removed 5 bases from V and 0 bases from J; junction bases left unmatched: 3. Per the germline V gene, CDR1 is LNHDA and CDR2 is SQIVND (reference sequence). In DNA form, the CDR3 reads TGTGCCAGTAGTCCCGGGACAGTGAACACTGAAGCTTTCTTT. Protein sequence: CASSPGTVNTEAFF.